A selection of T cell receptor beta chains follows, all from one sample in a study of blood T cells in healthy people across ages. Via MiXCR, TCRdb re-called the 5' RACE reads, giving one row per CDR3 protein. The sample gives roughly 680,000 distinct CDR3 sequences, 45% to 60% of which show up once; roughly 14% is in the top ten. The sequenced sample was blood. These TCRs come from a woman older than 75 in good health. Both conserved end residues are trimmed from each CDR3. Each record gives: CDR3 protein, J gene, V gene.

ASSQASTGSTYEQY	TRBJ2-7	TRBV3-1
ASSLYSVTETQY	TRBJ2-5	TRBV5-6
AGSFLVAGLYNEQY	TRBJ2-7	TRBV5-1
ASSQSSGLQETQY	TRBJ2-5	TRBV3-1
ASSKTTVDGEQY	TRBJ2-7	TRBV2
SAGGRLTEAF	TRBJ1-1	TRBV20-1
ASSLYRGRDNEQY	TRBJ2-7	TRBV11-2
SFWGNTDTSGTYEQY	TRBJ2-7	TRBV29-1
ASSPSLATQETQY	TRBJ2-5	TRBV18
ASSPSPNTQY	TRBJ2-3	TRBV9
ASSFDGVTYEQY	TRBJ2-7	TRBV27
ASSYGGSTDTQY	TRBJ2-3	TRBV6-5
ASTISGSYNERF	TRBJ2-1	TRBV9
SVEVGDRGV	TRBJ2-1	TRBV29-1
ASTWAQRDQPQH	TRBJ1-5	TRBV12-3/TRBV12-4
ASRTGTRDDQPQH	TRBJ1-5	TRBV28
ASSEQTGPYGYT	TRBJ1-2	TRBV2
ASSLGGRVADTQY	TRBJ2-3	TRBV7-3
ASSPFGGTGELF	TRBJ2-2	TRBV7-6